The rows below give T cell receptor beta chains drawn from one sample of a study of radiation and T cells in renal cell carcinoma. Clones were read by immunoSEQ multiplex PCR, and TCRdb kept only the in-frame ones, dropping some. Here the sample spans about 150,000 clones, approximately 86% being singletons. Sequences were derived from blood, sampled from a patient whose treatment included radiotherapy and nephrectomy. These receptors were obtained from a woman aged 45-60 years with renal cell carcinoma. CDR3s include the opening cysteine and the closing phenylalanine or tryptophan. A D gene is named only where the DNA matches it firmly. The listing skips clone size in some rows; elsewhere it reads once, few, many or a size class.

>NA|NA|TRBJ2-7|TRBV4-1
CASSQIPRGPEQYF
TGCGCCAGCAGCCAAATACCGCGGGGTCCCGAGCAGTACTTC
>NA|NA|TRBJ2-7|TRBV5-1
CASSLDQEYEQYF
TGCGCCAGCAGCTTGGACCAGGAGTACGAGCAGTACTTC
>NA|NA|TRBJ2-7|TRBV7-9
CASSAFGAYYEQYF
TGTGCCAGCAGCGCGTTCGGGGCCTACTACGAGCAGTACTTC
>TRBD1|few|TRBJ1-2|TRBV6-5
CASSSQGARGYTF
TGTGCCAGCAGCTCACAGGGGGCTAGGGGCTACACCTTC
>TRBD1|NA|TRBJ1-2|TRBV6-5
CASSYDRGYGYTF
TGTGCCAGCAGTTACGACAGGGGCTATGGCTACACCTTC
>NA|NA|TRBJ1-2|TRBV5-6
CASTSIWLSYGYTF
TGTGCCAGCACCTCCATCTGGCTTTCCTATGGCTACACCTTC
>TRBD1|NA|TRBJ2-4|TRBV23-1
CASSQAGQGKRVAKNIQYF
TGCGCCAGCAGTCAAGCGGGACAGGGAAAGAGGGTAGCCAAAAACATTCAGTACTTC
>NA|NA|TRBJ1-2|TRBV19
CASSISATSNYGYTF
TGTGCCAGTAGTATATCAGCTACCTCTAACTATGGCTACACCTTC
>TRBD1|NA|TRBJ2-3|TRBV5-4
CASSLGQGTQYF
TGTGCCAGCAGCTTGGGACAGGGGACGCAGTATTTT
>TRBD1|NA|TRBJ1-5|TRBV19
CASSTQGGGQPQHF
TGTGCCAGTAGCACCCAGGGGGGGGGTCAGCCCCAGCATTTT
>NA|NA|TRBJ2-1|TRBV6-1
CASSEDWYNEQFF
TGTGCCAGCAGTGAAGACTGGTACAATGAGCAGTTCTTC
>NA|NA|TRBJ2-5|TRBV7-9
CASSPGRVGFQTQYF
TGTGCCAGCAGCCCTGGAAGAGTGGGTTTTCAGACCCAGTACTTC
>NA|NA|TRBJ1-3|TRBV7-9
CASSLAPASGNTIYF
TGTGCCAGCAGCTTAGCGCCAGCCTCTGGAAACACCATATATTTT
>NA|once|TRBJ1-2|TRBV28
CASSLMGANYGYTF
TGTGCCAGCAGTTTAATGGGGGCTAACTATGGCTACACCTTC
>NA|NA|TRBJ1-1|TRBV7-2
CASSGGRPRLNTEAFF
TGTGCCAGCAGCGGAGGCAGGCCCCGCTTGAACACTGAAGCTTTCTTT
>NA|once|TRBJ2-1|TRBV7-9
CASSLALPLPGNEQFF
TGTGCCAGCAGCTTAGCGCTCCCCCTCCCAGGTAATGAGCAGTTCTTC
>NA|NA|TRBJ2-1|TRBV5-4
CASSLPRPSPNEQFF
TGTGCCAGCAGCTTACCTAGGCCTTCCCCCAATGAGCAGTTCTTC
>NA|few|TRBJ1-3|TRBV5-1
CASSLEFGGIRSGNTIYF
TGCGCCAGCAGCTTGGAGTTCGGGGGGATCCGCTCTGGAAACACCATATATTTT
>TRBD1|NA|TRBJ1-2|TRBV2
CASRGQGSSYGYTF
TGTGCCAGCAGGGGACAGGGGTCGAGCTATGGCTACACCTTC
>TRBD1|NA|TRBJ2-1|TRBV30
CAWNGQGAFNEQFF
TGTGCCTGGAACGGACAGGGGGCTTTCAATGAGCAGTTCTTC
>TRBD2|NA|TRBJ2-7|TRBV18
CASSATSGGDEQYF
TGTGCCAGCTCAGCTACTAGCGGGGGGGACGAGCAGTACTTC
>NA|NA|TRBJ1-6|TRBV2
CASSVGSSYNSPLHF
TGTGCCAGCAGTGTGGGGAGCTCCTATAATTCACCCCTCCACTTT
>NA|NA|TRBJ1-6|TRBV7-8
CASSLGQGDSPLHF
TGTGCCAGCAGCTTAGGGCAGGGCGATTCACCCCTCCACTTT
>NA|NA|TRBJ1-2|TRBV5-1
CASSWDGTRGGYTF
TGCGCCAGCAGCTGGGACGGTACTCGAGGTGGCTACACCTTC
>NA|once|TRBJ2-3|TRBV15
CATSRVSVRGTDTQYF
TGTGCCACCAGCAGAGTCTCAGTCCGAGGCACAGATACGCAGTATTTT
>NA|NA|TRBJ2-3|TRBV15
CATSPSLRDTQYF
TGTGCCACCTCGCCATCCCTTCGAGATACGCAGTATTTT
>NA|NA|TRBJ1-1|TRBV29-1
CSVKTVMGTEAFF
TGCAGCGTTAAGACAGTGATGGGGACTGAAGCTTTCTTT
>TRBD2|NA|TRBJ2-6|TRBV4-2
CASSQFTSDSGANVLTF
TGTGCCAGCAGCCAATTTACTAGCGACTCTGGGGCCAACGTCCTGACTTTC
>NA|NA|TRBJ1-2|TRBV6-1
CASSGEGVDGYTF
TGTGCCAGCAGTGGGGAAGGGGTGGATGGCTACACCTTC
>TRBD1|NA|TRBJ1-1|TRBV29-1
CSVSGQGLNTEAFF
TGCAGCGTATCCGGACAGGGACTGAACACTGAAGCTTTCTTT
>TRBD2|once|TRBJ2-5|TRBV9
CASSVPSGGSETQYF
TGTGCCAGCAGCGTGCCTAGCGGGGGATCAGAGACCCAGTACTTC
>NA|NA|TRBJ1-5|TRBV12-2
CASRLADRAPWPQPQHF
TGTGCAAGTCGCTTAGCTGATCGGGCACCCTGGCCGCAGCCCCAGCATTTT
>TRBD2|NA|TRBJ2-2|TRBV6-5
CASKSGGSTGELFF
TGTGCCAGCAAGAGCGGGGGGAGCACCGGGGAGCTGTTTTTT
>NA|NA|TRBJ2-3|TRBV7-8
CASSLAGGSTDTQYF
TGTGCCAGCAGCTTAGCGGGCGGAAGCACAGATACGCAGTATTTT
>TRBD2|NA|TRBJ2-1|TRBV15
CATSGGLAGGSYNEQFF
TGTGCCACCAGCGGAGGACTAGCGGGGGGCTCCTACAATGAGCAGTTCTTC
>NA|NA|TRBJ1-2|TRBV30
CARSQTHNYGYTF
TGTGCCCGTAGCCAGACCCATAACTATGGCTACACCTTC
>NA|NA|TRBJ2-1|TRBV6-1
CASSVRDASSYNEQFF
TGTGCCAGCAGTGTCAGGGACGCGAGCTCCTACAATGAGCAGTTCTTC
>TRBD1|NA|TRBJ2-7|TRBV6-5
CASSGGQGPYEQYF
TGTGCCAGCAGTGGGGGACAGGGACCCTACGAGCAGTACTTC
>NA|once|TRBJ1-1|TRBV18
CASSPLRGGTEAFF
TGTGCCAGCTCACCACTTAGAGGGGGCACTGAAGCTTTCTTT
>NA|NA|TRBJ1-2|TRBV10-3
CAISESGRGLLTF
TGTGCCATCAGTGAGTCGGGACGGGGGCTTCTGACCTTC
>NA|NA|TRBJ1-1|TRBV6-5
CASKGESGNTEAFF
TGTGCCAGTAAAGGAGAGTCGGGGAACACTGAAGCTTTCTTT